This TCR beta chain was profiled in a study of T-cell reconstitution after alpha-beta-depleted transplantation in children. Preparation of the TCRbeta library was carried out with unique molecular identifiers. TCRdb processed the PCR reads anew with MiXCR; each CDR3 protein has one entry. The sample yields 700,000 or so distinct CDR3 sequences, over 10% seen once. CDR3 length: 11 amino acids. The ends were cut back, 7 bases at V and 4 bases at J, with 8 bases in the middle. The germline V gene has CDR1 SQVTM and CDR2 ANQGSEA. Findings and caveats of the study: Two months or so post-transplant, alpha-beta T cells reportedly derived from several hundred expanded graft clones. From surviving recipient T cells and thymic progenitors came the high day-60 TCRbeta diversity observed in some patients. When one year had passed after transplant, most T-cell counts and diversity came from newly produced T cells.

In its sample, this clonotype was seen many times. Its antigen is not known. The chain uses TRBV29-1 and TRBJ1-3, with D unclear. The source material was PBMCs, sampled before TCRalphabeta/CD19-depleted stem cell transplant. This receptor was taken from a girl aged 2-10 years with congenital amegakaryocytic thrombocytopenia, due to receive a stem cell transplant. CDR3: CSARSGNTIYF. The CDR3, as DNA: TGCAGCGCCCGTTCCGGAAACACCATATATTTT.